This T cell receptor beta chain originates from a study of beta chain features in type 1 diabetes (dated by TCRdb to the late 2010s). Study-wide context: Mean age, gender distribution, total cell number and subset yield did not differ between patients and healthy donors. The study compared TCRB repertoires of sorted circulating CD4+ T cell subsets between recently diagnosed type 1 diabetes patients and matched healthy donors. Across all samples, around 100 million sorted cells were examined, and cell number per subset correlated strongly with RNA yield. Regulatory and stem cell-like memory subsets were isolated from only 8 patients and roughly eight healthy donors, whereas naive and central memory subsets came from all 30 or so donors. General findings and caveats noted by the study authors: Patients with type 1 diabetes made fewer insertions and deleted more nucleotides at VDJ recombination sites, implying thymic rearrangement abnormalities. PCR might favor shorter templates, but patient and control samples were amplified and corrected together, so any skew would affect both groups equally. The naive, central memory and regulatory TCRB repertoires appeared to resemble one another more closely among patients than among healthy donors. Because cDNA was sequenced instead of genomic DNA, highly expressing activated cells could be over-represented, though the groups showed no difference in activation or CD3 levels. Because small numbers of individuals were included in the HLA sub-analyses, any influence of HLA type on TCRB rearrangement was left unresolved. A moderate but significant shortening of TCRB CDR3 length was observed in type 1 diabetes patients in all four CD4+ subsets.

Each donor gave one peripheral blood draw, averaging roughly 100 mL, which was collected into heparinised tubes. A BD FACSAria II was used to sort naive, central memory, regulatory and stem cell-like memory CD4+ T cells with a panel that included CD45RO, CCR7, CD25, CD127, CD95 and CD27. Every sorted population had a purity above 98%. Right away, PBMCs were isolated by Lymphoprep density gradient centrifugation and were stained directly, with no culture step. Samples were stained and sorted in pairs, with one healthy donor and one patient per experiment, so that batch effects were minimized. The entire amount of isolated RNA was reverse transcribed using the High Capacity cDNA Reverse Transcription Kit, so the sequenced TCRB transcripts were expressed ones. Naive, central memory and regulatory T cell samples underwent deep immunoSEQ sequencing, averaging around 4 million total reads per sample. Sorted cells were lysed in RLT buffer, and RNA was extracted using DNase-treated RNeasy Micro or Mini kits according to cell number. Each cell subset was processed separately to prevent cross-contamination, with patient and healthy donor samples processed together. TCRB sequences were amplified from cDNA with the immunoSEQ multiplex PCR, producing 87-bp fragments spanning the CDR3 region. Sequencing of the amplicons was performed on the Illumina HiSeq platform. In the source study's methods: Synthetic template baselines were used to correct PCR bias computationally, reads within Hamming distance 2 were collapsed, and singletons that could not be merged were discarded. Reads were aligned against IMGT to assign V, D and J genes, CDR3 length and insertions or deletions at six rearrangement sites. Clonotype counts were normalized to sorted cell number within each subset before computing true diversity and Gini coefficients with the tcR R package. Repertoire sharing was quantified using the overlap coefficient calculated on TCRB nucleotide sequences. As a proxy for the pre-selection repertoire, out-of-frame TCRB sequences from naive cells were analyzed. The table was pulled from immuneACCESS by TCRdb, which kept in-frame rearrangements only. Such tables lose some clones; where checked, under half of the loss comes from unresolved V genes, and the rest has no known cause. For V, J and clone size, that table is used; D and trimming come from the DNA. For this sample there are 250,000 or so clones; over 65% appear just once. The ten largest account for almost 0.055% of the sample.

In this sample, this clone turned up once. Its antigen remains undetermined. Per-nucleotide qualities are absent, and no much larger clonotype sits a single base away. A distance of 11 bases separates the germline ends of V and J, which lose 0 bases and 4 bases respectively. Including cysteine and phenylalanine, the CDR3 has 15 amino acids. The only DNA kept is the CDR3, 45 bases in frame from the first base. The germline V gene gives CDR1 as SGDLS and CDR2 as YYNGEE. The chain is assembled from TRBV9 and TRBJ2-1; no D gene is confidently identified. This receptor was obtained from a man aged 25-40 years in good health. The sequenced sample consisted of naive CD4+ T cells from blood. The cell subset or site tag for this specimen amounts to: true naive CD4+ T cells. This receptor carries the CDR3 CASSVEGYRYNEQFF. The DNA is TGTGCCAGCAGCGTAGAGGGCTACCGTTACAATGAGCAGTTCTTC.